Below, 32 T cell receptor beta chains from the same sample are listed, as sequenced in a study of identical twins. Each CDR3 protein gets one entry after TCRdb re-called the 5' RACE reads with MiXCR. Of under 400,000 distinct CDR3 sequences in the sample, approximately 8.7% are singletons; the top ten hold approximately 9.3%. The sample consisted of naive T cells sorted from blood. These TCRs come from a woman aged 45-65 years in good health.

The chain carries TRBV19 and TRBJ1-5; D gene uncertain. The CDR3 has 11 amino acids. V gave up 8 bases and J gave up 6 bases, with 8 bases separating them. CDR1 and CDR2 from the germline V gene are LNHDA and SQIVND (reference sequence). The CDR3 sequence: CASGESQPQHF. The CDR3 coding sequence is TGTGCCAGTGGCGAAAGTCAGCCCCAGCATTTT.

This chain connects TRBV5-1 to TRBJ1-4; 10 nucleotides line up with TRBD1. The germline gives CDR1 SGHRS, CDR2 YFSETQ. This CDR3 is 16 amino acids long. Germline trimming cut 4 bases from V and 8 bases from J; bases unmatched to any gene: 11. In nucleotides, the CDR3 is TGCGCCAGCAGCCAGAGGGACAGGGGCAGTGGAGAAAAACTGTTTTTT. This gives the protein CASSQRDRGSGEKLFF. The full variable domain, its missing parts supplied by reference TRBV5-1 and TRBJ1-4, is KAGVTQTPRYLIKTRGQQVTLSCSPISGHRSVSWYQQTPGQGLQFLFEYFSETQRNKGNFPGRFSGRQFSNSRSEMNVSTLELGDSALYLCASSQRDRGSGEKLFFGSGTQLSVL.

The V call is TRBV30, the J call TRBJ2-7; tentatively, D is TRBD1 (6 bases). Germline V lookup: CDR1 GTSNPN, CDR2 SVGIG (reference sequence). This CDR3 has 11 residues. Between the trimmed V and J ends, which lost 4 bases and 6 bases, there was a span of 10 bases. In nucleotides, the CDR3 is TGTGCCTGGAAAGGGGGACGCGAGCAGTACTTC. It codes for CAWKGGREQYF.

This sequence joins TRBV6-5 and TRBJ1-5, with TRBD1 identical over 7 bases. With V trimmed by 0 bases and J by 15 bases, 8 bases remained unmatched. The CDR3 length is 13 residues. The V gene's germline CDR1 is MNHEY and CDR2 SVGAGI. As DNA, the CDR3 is TGTGCCAGCAGTTACTCTACGACAGGGCTTTGGCATTTT. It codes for CASSYSTTGLWHF.

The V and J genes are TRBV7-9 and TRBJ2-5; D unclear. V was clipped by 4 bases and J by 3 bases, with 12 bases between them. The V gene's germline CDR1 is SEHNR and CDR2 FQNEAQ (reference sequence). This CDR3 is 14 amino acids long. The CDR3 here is CASSSPLSEETQYF. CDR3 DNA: TGTGCCAGCAGCTCCCCATTATCGGAAGAGACCCAGTACTTC.

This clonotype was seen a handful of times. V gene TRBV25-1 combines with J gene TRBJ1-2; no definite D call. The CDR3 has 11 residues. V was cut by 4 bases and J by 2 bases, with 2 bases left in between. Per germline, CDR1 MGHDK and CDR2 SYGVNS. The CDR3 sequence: CASSANYGYTF. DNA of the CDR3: TGTGCCAGCAGTGCGAACTATGGCTACACCTTC.

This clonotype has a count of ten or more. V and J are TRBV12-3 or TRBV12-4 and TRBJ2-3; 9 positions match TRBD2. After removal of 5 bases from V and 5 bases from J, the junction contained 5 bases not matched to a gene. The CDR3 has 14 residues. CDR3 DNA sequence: TGTGCCAGCAGTCCCTCGACTAGCGGAGATACGCAGTATTTT. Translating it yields CASSPSTSGDTQYF.

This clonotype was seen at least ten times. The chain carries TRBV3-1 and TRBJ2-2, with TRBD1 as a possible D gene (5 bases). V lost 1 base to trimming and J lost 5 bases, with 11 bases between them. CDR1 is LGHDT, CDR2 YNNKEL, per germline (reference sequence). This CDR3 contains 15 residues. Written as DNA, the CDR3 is TGTGCCAGCAGCCAAGTGGTAGGGGCAACCGGGGAGCTGTTTTTT. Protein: CASSQVVGATGELFF.

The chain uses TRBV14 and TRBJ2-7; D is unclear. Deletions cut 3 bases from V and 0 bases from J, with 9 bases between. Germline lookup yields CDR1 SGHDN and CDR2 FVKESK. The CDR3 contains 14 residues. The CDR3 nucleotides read TGTGCCAGCAGCCAGTTCATGTCCTCCTACGAGCAGTACTTC. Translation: CASSQFMSSYEQYF.

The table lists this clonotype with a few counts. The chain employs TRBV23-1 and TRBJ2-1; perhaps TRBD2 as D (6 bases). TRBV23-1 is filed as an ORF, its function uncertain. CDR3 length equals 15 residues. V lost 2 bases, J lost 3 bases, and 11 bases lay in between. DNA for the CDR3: TGCGCCAGCAGTCAAATCGGGAGAGGCTACAATGAGCAGTTCTTC. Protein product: CASSQIGRGYNEQFF.

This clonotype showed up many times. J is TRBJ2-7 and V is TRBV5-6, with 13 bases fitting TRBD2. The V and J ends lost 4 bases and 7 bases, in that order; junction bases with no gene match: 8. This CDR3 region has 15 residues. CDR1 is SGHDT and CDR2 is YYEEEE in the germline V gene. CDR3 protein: CASSAGLAGEGEQYF. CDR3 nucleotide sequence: TGTGCCAGCAGCGCCGGACTAGCGGGAGAAGGTGAGCAGTACTTC.

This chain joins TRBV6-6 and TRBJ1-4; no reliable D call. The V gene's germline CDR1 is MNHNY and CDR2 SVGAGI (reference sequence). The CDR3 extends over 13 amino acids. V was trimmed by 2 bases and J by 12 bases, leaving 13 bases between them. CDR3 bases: TGTGCCAGCAGTTACGAGGGAAGGCGGGAACTGTTTTTT. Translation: CASSYEGRRELFF.

The CDR3 DNA sequence: TGCAGCGTAGGGAGCGGGGAGAGTGAAGCTTTCTTT. Its translation is CSVGSGESEAFF. The V and J genes are TRBV29-1 and TRBJ1-1; D gene unclear. CDR1 is SQVTM, CDR2 ANQGSEA, per germline. The CDR3 is 12 amino acids. Trimming removed 6 bases from V and 7 bases from J, with 15 bases in between. The full variable domain, in which reference TRBV29-1 and TRBJ1-1 provide the parts outside the CDR3, is SAVISQKPSRDICQRGTSLTIQCQVDSQVTMMFWYRQQPGQSLTLIATANQGSEATYESGFVIDKFPISRPNLTFSTLTVSNMSPEDSSIYLCSVGSGESEAFFGQGTRLTVV.

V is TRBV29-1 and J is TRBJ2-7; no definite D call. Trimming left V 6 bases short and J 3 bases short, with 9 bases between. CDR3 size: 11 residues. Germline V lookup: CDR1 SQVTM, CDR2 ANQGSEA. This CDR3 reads CSVRAFYEQYF. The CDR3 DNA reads TGCAGCGTCCGGGCCTTCTACGAGCAGTACTTC.

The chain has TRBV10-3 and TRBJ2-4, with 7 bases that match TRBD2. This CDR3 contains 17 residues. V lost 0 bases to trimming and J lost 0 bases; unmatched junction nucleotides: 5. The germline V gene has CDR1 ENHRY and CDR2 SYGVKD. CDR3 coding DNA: TGTGCCATCAGTGAGTCGATGTTAGCGGGAGCCAAAAACATTCAGTACTTC. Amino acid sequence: CAISESMLAGAKNIQYF.

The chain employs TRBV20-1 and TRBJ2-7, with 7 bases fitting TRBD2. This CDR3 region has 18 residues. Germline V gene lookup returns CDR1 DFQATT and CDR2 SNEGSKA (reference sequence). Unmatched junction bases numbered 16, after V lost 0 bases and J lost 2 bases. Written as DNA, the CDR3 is TGCAGTGCTAGAGATACCGCTCAGCGGGGCAGCCACGCCTACGAGCAGTACTTC. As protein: CSARDTAQRGSHAYEQYF.

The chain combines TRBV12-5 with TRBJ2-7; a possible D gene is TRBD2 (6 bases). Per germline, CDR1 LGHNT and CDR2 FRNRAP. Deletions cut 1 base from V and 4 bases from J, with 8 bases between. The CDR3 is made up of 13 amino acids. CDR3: CASGLEGTYEQYF. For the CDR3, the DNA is TGTGCTAGTGGTTTGGAAGGGACTTACGAGCAGTACTTC. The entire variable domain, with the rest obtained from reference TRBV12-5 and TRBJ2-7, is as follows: DARVTQTPRHKVTEMGQEVTMRCQPILGHNTVFWYRQTMMQGLELLAYFRNRAPLDDSGMPKDRFSAEMPDATLATLKIQPSEPRDSAVYFCASGLEGTYEQYFGPGTRLTVT.

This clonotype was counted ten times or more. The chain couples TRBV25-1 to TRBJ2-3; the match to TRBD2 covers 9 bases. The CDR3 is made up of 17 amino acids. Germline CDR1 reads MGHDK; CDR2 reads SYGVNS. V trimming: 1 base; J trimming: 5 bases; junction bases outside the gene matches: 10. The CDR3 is CASSESGTSSFRDTQYF. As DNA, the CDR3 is TGTGCCAGCAGTGAATCGGGGACTAGCTCATTCAGAGATACGCAGTATTTT.

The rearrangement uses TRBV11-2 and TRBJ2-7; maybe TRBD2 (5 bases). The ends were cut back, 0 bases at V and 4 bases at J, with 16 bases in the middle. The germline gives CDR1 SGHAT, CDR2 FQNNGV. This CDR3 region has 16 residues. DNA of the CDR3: TGTGCCAGCAGCTTAGACCTTCGGGGATCCCTTTACGAGCAGTACTTC. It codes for CASSLDLRGSLYEQYF.

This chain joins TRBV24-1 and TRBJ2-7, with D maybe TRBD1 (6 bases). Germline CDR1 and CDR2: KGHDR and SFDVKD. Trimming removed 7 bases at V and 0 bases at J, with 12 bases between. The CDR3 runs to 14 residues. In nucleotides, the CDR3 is TGTGCCACCAGCCGGACAGCCGACTCCTACGAGCAGTACTTC. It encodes CATSRTADSYEQYF.

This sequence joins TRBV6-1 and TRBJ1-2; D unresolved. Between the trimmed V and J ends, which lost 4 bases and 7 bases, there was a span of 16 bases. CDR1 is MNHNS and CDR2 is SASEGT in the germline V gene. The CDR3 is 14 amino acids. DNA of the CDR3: TGTGCCAGCAGTGCCTACGTTGAGGGCCCTGGCTACACCTTC. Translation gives CASSAYVEGPGYTF.

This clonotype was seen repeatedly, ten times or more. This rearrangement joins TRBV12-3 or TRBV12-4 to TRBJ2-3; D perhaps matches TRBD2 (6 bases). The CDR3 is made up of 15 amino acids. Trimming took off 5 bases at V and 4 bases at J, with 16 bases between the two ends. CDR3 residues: CASSATSSLADTQYF. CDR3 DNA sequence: TGTGCCAGCAGTGCAACTAGCTCCCTCGCAGATACGCAGTATTTT.

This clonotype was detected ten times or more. CDR3 region: CSARSSLRGEGAPLHF. The CDR3 DNA reads as TGCAGTGCTAGGTCTTCCCTAAGGGGGGAGGGAGCACCCCTCCACTTT. The rearrangement links TRBV20-1 to TRBJ1-6; perhaps TRBD1 as D (6 bases). The CDR3 extends over 16 amino acids. Germline assignment: CDR1 DFQATT and CDR2 SNEGSKA (reference sequence). The V and J ends lost 3 bases and 11 bases respectively, with 23 bases between them.

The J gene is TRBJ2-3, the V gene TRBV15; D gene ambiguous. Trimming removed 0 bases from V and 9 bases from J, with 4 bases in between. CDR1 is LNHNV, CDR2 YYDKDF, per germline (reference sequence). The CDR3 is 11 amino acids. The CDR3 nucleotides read TGTGCCACCAGCAGAGATGACACGCAGTATTTT. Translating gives CATSRDDTQYF.

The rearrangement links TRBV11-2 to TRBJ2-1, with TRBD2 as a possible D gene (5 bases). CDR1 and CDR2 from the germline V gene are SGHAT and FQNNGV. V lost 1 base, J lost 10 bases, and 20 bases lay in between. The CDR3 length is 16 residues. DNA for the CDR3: TGTGCCAGCAGCTTAGTAGAGGGAAAGGATATGTACGAGCAGTTCTTC. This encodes CASSLVEGKDMYEQFF.

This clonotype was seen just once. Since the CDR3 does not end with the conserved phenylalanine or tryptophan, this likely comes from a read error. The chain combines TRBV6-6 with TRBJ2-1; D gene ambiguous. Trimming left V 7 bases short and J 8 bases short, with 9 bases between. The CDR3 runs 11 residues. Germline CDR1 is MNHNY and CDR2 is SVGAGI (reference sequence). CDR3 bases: TGTGCCAGCACCGACTTGGATGAGCAGTTCTCC. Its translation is CASTDLDEQFS.

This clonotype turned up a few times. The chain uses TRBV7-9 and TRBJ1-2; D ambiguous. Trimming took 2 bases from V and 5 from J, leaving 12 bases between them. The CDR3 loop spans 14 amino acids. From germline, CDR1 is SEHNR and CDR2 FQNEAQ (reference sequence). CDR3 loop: CASSLQGQVYGYTF. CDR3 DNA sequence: TGTGCCAGCAGCTTACAAGGGCAGGTTTATGGCTACACCTTC.

CDR3 sequence reads: CASSQGGGVQRESEQYF. The DNA for the CDR3 is TGTGCCAGCAGCCAAGGAGGCGGGGTGCAGCGGGAGAGCGAGCAGTACTTC. The chain combines TRBV4-2 with TRBJ2-7; 8 bases line up with TRBD2. This CDR3 is 17 amino acids long. Germline V gene sequence: CDR1 LGHNA, CDR2 YNFKEQ. Trimming cost V 1 base and J 6 bases; bases outside gene matches: 14.

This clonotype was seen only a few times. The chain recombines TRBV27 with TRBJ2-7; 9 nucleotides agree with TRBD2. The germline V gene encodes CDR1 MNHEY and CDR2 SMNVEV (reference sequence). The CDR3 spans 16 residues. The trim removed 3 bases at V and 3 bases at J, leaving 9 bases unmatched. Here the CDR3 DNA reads TGTGCCAGCAGTTTGTCGCAAGCGGGAGGAGTCTACGAGCAGTACTTC. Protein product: CASSLSQAGGVYEQYF.

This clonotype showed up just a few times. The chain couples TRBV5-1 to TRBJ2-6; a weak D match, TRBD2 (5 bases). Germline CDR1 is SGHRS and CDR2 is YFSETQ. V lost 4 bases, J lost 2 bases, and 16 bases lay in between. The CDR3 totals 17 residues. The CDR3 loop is CASSEGMGVPGANVLTF. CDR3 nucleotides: TGCGCCAGCAGCGAAGGTATGGGAGTCCCTGGGGCCAACGTCCTGACTTTC.

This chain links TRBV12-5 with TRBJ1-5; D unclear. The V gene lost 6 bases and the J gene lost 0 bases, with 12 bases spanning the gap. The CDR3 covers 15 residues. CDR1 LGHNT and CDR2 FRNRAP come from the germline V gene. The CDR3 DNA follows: TGTGCTAGTGGGATGGGCAGTTATAGCAATCAGCCCCAGCATTTT. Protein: CASGMGSYSNQPQHF.

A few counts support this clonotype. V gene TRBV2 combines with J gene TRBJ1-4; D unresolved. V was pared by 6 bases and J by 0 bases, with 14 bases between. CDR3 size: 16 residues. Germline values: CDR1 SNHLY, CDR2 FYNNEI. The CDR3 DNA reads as TGTGCCAGCAGGTCGGAAAGGGTTGCAACTAATGAAAAACTGTTTTTT. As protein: CASRSERVATNEKLFF.